Here is one T cell receptor beta chain with its context. Original data processing: Amplification of reference gene primers was used by the study to estimate nucleated cell counts. The data were produced by immunoSEQ multiplex PCR, yet TCRdb's version contains in-frame clones alone and is incomplete. V, J and clone size are taken as reported in that table, and D and trimming were inferred from the DNA itself. The sample has about 210,000 clones; 81% are singletons. Recruitment covered fewer than 25 US areas and drew participants whose ages spanned roughly 18 to 90 years. Which cohort a participant joined came from the clinical history participants gave. This specimen belongs to a study of blood T cell repertoires in COVID-19. The CDR3 runs 15 residues. The germline V gene encodes CDR1 SEHNR and CDR2 FQNEAQ (reference sequence). The V and J ends lost 0 bases and 3 bases respectively, with 12 bases between them.

The source material was PBMCs or T cells enriched from blood (not recorded which). This receptor was obtained from a woman in her 50s with acute COVID-19. The chain employs TRBV7-9 and TRBJ2-7; weak D call: TRBD2 (6 bases). The CDR3 protein is CASSLAPTGVYEQYF. CDR3 nucleotide sequence: TGTGCCAGCAGCTTAGCCCCCACGGGGGTCTACGAGCAGTACTTC.